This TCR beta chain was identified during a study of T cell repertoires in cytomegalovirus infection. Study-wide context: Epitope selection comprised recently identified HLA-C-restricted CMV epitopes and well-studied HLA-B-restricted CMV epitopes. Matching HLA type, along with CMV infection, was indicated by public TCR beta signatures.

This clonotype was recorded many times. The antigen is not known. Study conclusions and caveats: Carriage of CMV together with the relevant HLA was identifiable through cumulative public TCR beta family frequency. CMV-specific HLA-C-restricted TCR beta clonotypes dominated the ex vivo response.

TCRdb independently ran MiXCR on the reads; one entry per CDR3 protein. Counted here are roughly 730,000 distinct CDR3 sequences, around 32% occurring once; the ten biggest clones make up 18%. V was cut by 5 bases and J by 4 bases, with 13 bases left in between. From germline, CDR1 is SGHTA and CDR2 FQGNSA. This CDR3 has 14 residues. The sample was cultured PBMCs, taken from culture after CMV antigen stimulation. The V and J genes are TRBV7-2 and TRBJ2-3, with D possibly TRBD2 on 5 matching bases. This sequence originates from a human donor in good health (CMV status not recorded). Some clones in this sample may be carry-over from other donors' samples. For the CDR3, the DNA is TGTGCCAGCAGCCGCACAAGCGGTTCAGATACGCAGTATTTT. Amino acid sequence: CASSRTSGSDTQYF.